This passage covers 6 T cell receptor beta chains from one sample sequenced in a study of blood T cell repertoires in COVID-19. Measured with immunoSEQ multiplex PCR; TCRdb has only the in-frame clones, and not every one. The sample includes approximately 110,000 clones, about 90% seen only once; the top ten take around 2%. Specimen: peripheral blood. The receptors shown here come from a man aged 45 to 65 with COVID-19, enrolled during active disease.

This clone was observed a handful of times. The chain links TRBV30 to TRBJ1-1; D perhaps matches TRBD1 (6 bases). The CDR3 is 13 residues long. CDR1 GTSNPN and CDR2 SVGIG come from the germline V gene (reference sequence). V was pared by 4 bases and J by 1 base, with 10 bases between. CDR3 residues: CAWNRAANTEAFF. The CDR3 DNA follows: TGTGCCTGGAACAGGGCGGCGAACACTGAAGCTTTCTTT.

The chain carries TRBV5-4 and TRBJ2-2; D is perhaps TRBD1 (5 bases). V lost 1 base, J lost 6 bases, and 13 bases lay in between. The CDR3 has 15 residues. CDR1 and CDR2 (germline): SGHNT, YYREEE (reference sequence). CDR3 bases: TGTGCCAGCAGCTTGCCAGGCAGGGTCTCCGGGGAGCTGTTTTTT. This codes for CASSLPGRVSGELFF. The full variable domain, rest sourced from reference TRBV5-4 and TRBJ2-2, is ETGVTQSPTHLIKTRGQQVTLRCSSQSGHNTVSWYQQALGQGPQFIFQYYREEENGRGNFPPRFSGLQFPNYSSELNVNALELDDSALYLCASSLPGRVSGELFFGEGSRLTVL.

The chain joins TRBV27 to TRBJ1-1; 7 nucleotides align to TRBD1. The germline CDR1 and CDR2 sequences are MNHEY and SMNVEV (reference sequence). The ends lost 5 bases at V and 1 base at J; junction bases unmatched: 7. The CDR3 has 15 residues. CDR3 residues: CASSRQGAPNTEAFF. Here the CDR3 DNA reads TGTGCCAGCAGTCGACAGGGAGCCCCGAACACTGAAGCTTTCTTT.

This clone was seen a single time. V is TRBV9 and J is TRBJ2-1, with 8 positions matching TRBD2. In germline, CDR1 is SGDLS, CDR2 YYNGEE. There are 15 residues in the CDR3. V lost 5 bases to trimming and J lost 1 base; unmatched junction nucleotides: 5. CDR3 coding DNA: TGTGCCAGCAGGGCGGCGGGAGGTTCCTACAATGAGCAGTTCTTC. Protein: CASRAAGGSYNEQFF.

The chain recombines TRBV28 with TRBJ2-3; D unclear. The CDR3 covers 14 residues. Per the germline V gene, CDR1 is MDHEN and CDR2 is SYDVKM. Here the CDR3 reads CVSSGGVSTDTQYF. The CDR3 DNA follows: TGTGTTTCCTCCGGCGGAGTAAGCACAGATACGCAGTATTTT.

The chain recombines TRBV28 with TRBJ2-7; 9 nucleotides match TRBD1. CDR3 length equals 13 residues. After removal of 6 bases from V and 4 bases from J, the junction contained 4 bases not matched to a gene. In germline, CDR1 is MDHEN, CDR2 SYDVKM. DNA for the CDR3: TGTGCCAGCAGAACAGGGGGCCGTTACGAGCAGTACTTC. Protein sequence: CASRTGGRYEQYF.